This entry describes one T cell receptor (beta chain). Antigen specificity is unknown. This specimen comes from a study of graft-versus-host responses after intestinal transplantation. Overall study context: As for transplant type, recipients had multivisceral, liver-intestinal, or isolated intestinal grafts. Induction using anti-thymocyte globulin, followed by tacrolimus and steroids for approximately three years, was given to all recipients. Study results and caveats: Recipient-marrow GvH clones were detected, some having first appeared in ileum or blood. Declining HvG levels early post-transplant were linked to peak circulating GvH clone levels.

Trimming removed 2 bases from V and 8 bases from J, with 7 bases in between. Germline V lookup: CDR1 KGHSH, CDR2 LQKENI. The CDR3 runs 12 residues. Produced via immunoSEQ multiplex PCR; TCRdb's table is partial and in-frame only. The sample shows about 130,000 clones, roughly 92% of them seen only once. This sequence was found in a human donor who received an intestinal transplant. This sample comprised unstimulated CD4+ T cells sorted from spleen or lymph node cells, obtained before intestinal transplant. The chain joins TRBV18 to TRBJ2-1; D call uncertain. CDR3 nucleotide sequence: TGTGCCAGCTCACCAAGGCCGGATGAGCAGTTCTTC. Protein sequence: CASSPRPDEQFF.